This TCR beta chain was documented in a study of beta chain features in type 1 diabetes. Expressed TCRB transcripts were sequenced because the isolated RNA had all been reverse transcribed beforehand. The data were produced by immunoSEQ multiplex PCR, yet TCRdb's version contains in-frame clones alone and is incomplete. The sample consists of about 370,000 clones, over 8.5% of them appearing once. This CDR3 is 15 amino acids long. In germline, CDR1 is KGHSH, CDR2 LQKENI. Germline trimming cut 7 bases from V and 5 bases from J; bases unmatched to any gene: 7. As concerns this clone: The antigen is not known.

Study-level points and caveats: The study found fewer insertions and more deletions at VDJ junctions in type 1 diabetes patients. When cDNA is sequenced, cells with high TCR expression could be over-represented. Shortening of TCRB CDR3s, moderate but significant, appeared in all four CD4+ subsets of Type 1 diabetes patients.

V usage is TRBV18 and J usage is TRBJ2-2, with TRBD1 matching over 10 bases. The source material was central memory CD4+ T cells from blood. This TCR derives from a man aged 25 to 40 with type 1 diabetes. CDR3 nucleotides: TGTGCCAGCTGTCGACAGGGGGCCGAAACCGGGGAGCTGTTTTTT. Protein sequence: CASCRQGAETGELFF.